These 14 T cell receptor beta chains share one sample of origin, sequenced in a study of somatic mutations in T cells in chronic GVHD (dated by TCRdb to the early 2020s). Libraries were made using the immunoSEQ multiplex PCR assay. The clones in this table, taken by TCRdb from immuneACCESS, are in-frame only. Not every clone is retained; where verified, under half of the shortfall comes from an unresolved V gene, and the cause of the rest is unknown. For this sample the table gives 13,000 or so clones, of which roughly 78% were detected only once. The ten largest make up roughly 32% of the sample. Specimen: Vbeta20-negative CD4+ T cells from blood. Interpreted using the paper, the cell subset or site label stands for: CD4+ T cells sorted as TCR Vbeta20 negative by flow cytometry. The receptors originated from a male patient aged 45 to 59 with chronic graft-versus-host disease. Where a transplant has occurred, the graft donor may have supplied some of the T cells.

The chain recombines TRBV7-3 with TRBJ1-1; D perhaps matches TRBD1 (6 bases). Germline values: CDR1 SGHTA, CDR2 FQGTGA. The V and J ends lost 0 bases and 11 bases respectively, with 19 bases between them. The CDR3 consists of 15 residues. For the CDR3, the DNA is TGTGCCAGCAGCTTAACGGGGGGGGCAGGGCATCCGGCTTTCTTT. Its protein product is CASSLTGGAGHPAFF.

The gene calls are TRBV7-9 and TRBJ1-1; D is undetermined. V lost 3 bases and J 1 base, leaving 6 bases between the germline ends. The germline gives CDR1 SEHNR, CDR2 FQNEAQ (reference sequence). This CDR3 is 13 amino acids long. CDR3 region: CASSFPGNTEAFF. The CDR3 region has the DNA TGTGCCAGCAGCTTTCCGGGGAACACTGAAGCTTTCTTT.

The J gene is TRBJ1-4, the V gene TRBV19, with TRBD1 matching over 7 bases. The CDR3 length is 17 residues. J lost 5 bases, V lost 5 bases, and 14 bases had no gene match. Germline CDR1 reads LNHDA; CDR2 reads SQIVND (reference sequence). CDR3 protein: CASSSLGTDPTNEKLFF. CDR3 nucleotide sequence: TGTGCCAGTAGTTCCTTGGGGACAGACCCGACGAATGAAAAACTGTTTTTT.

The rearrangement joins TRBV18 to TRBJ1-4; D may be TRBD1 (5 bases). Germline CDR1 reads KGHSH; CDR2 reads LQKENI. The V end was cut by 2 bases, the J end by 7 bases, with 17 bases between. The CDR3 is 16 amino acids. The chain's CDR3 is CASSPYRAGGGEKLFF. The CDR3 nucleotides read TGTGCCAGCTCACCATACCGGGCCGGGGGAGGTGAAAAACTGTTTTTT.

The chain has TRBV6-1 and TRBJ1-3; D is unresolved. CDR1 is MNHNS, CDR2 SASEGT, per germline. The CDR3 covers 16 residues. Trimming left V 3 bases short and J 1 base short, with 13 bases between. The CDR3 sequence: CASSDMAQRSGNTIYF. The CDR3 nucleotides are TGTGCCAGCAGTGATATGGCCCAGCGGTCTGGAAACACCATATATTTT.

V gene TRBV6-1 combines with J gene TRBJ2-7; a possible D gene is TRBD2 (5 bases). The CDR3 covers 13 residues. V lost 4 bases and J 0 bases, leaving 7 bases between the germline ends. Germline V CDR1 and CDR2: MNHNS, SASEGT. CDR3 amino acids: CASSVTSSYEQYF. Here the CDR3 DNA reads TGTGCCAGCAGTGTTACTAGCTCCTACGAGCAGTACTTC.

The chain employs TRBV12-5 and TRBJ2-5, with a tentative D call TRBD1 (6 bases). V dropped 7 bases and J dropped 7 bases, with 16 bases sitting between them. Germline assignment: CDR1 LGHNT and CDR2 FRNRAP. This CDR3 has 13 residues. CDR3 sequence: CASATQGIGTQYF. CDR3 DNA sequence: TGTGCTAGTGCCACTCAGGGGATCGGGACCCAGTACTTC.

A few counts support this clone. The V call is TRBV30, the J call TRBJ1-1; a possible D gene is TRBD1 (5 bases). This CDR3 spans 13 amino acids. V shed 3 bases and J shed 3 bases, with 11 bases lying between them. Per germline, CDR1 GTSNPN and CDR2 SVGIG (reference sequence). The CDR3 DNA follows: TGTGCCTGGAGGGAAAGGACATACACTGAAGCTTTCTTT. It specifies CAWRERTYTEAFF.

The V gene is TRBV19, the J gene TRBJ2-3; no reliable D call. Germline V gene sequence: CDR1 LNHDA, CDR2 SQIVND (reference sequence). This CDR3 comprises 13 residues. The V end lost 3 bases, the J end lost 1 base, and 5 bases lay between the germline ends. CDR3 bases: TGTGCCAGTAGTATCCAGGGCACAGATACGCAGTATTTT. As protein: CASSIQGTDTQYF.

The chain joins TRBV10-2 to TRBJ1-2; D not resolved. The germline V and J ends were trimmed by 2 bases and 4 bases, with 17 bases remaining between them. Germline V CDR1 and CDR2: WSHSY, SAAADI. The CDR3 is made up of 16 amino acids. CDR3 in DNA: TGCGCCAGCAGTGAGAAGGCGATGATGGGCACCTATGGCTACACCTTC. This encodes CASSEKAMMGTYGYTF.

J is TRBJ2-5 and V is TRBV6-1; D is perhaps TRBD1 (6 bases). The CDR3 extends over 16 amino acids. The V end lost 2 bases, the J end lost 4 bases, and 17 bases lay between the germline ends. In germline, CDR1 is MNHNS, CDR2 SASEGT. CDR3 nucleotides: TGTGCCAGCAGTGAAAATTGGGGGCAGGGCGGAGAGACCCAGTACTTC. This translates into CASSENWGQGGETQYF.

The V and J genes are TRBV2 and TRBJ1-1; no reliable D call. Germline CDR1 reads SNHLY; CDR2 reads FYNNEI. The CDR3 consists of 14 residues. Trimming took 5 bases from V and 1 from J, leaving 11 bases between them. The CDR3 DNA follows: TGTGCCAGCAGTCCCAGTCTAGCGAACACTGAAGCTTTCTTT. This sequence encodes CASSPSLANTEAFF.

The rearrangement joins TRBV25-1 to TRBJ2-3; weak D call: TRBD2 (6 bases). This CDR3 region has 17 residues. Trimming left V 6 bases short and J 6 bases short, with 25 bases between. Per germline, CDR1 MGHDK and CDR2 SYGVNS. CDR3 sequence: CASSASLRWTTVDTQYF. CDR3 nucleotide sequence: TGTGCCAGCAGCGCCTCGTTGCGGTGGACTACCGTCGATACGCAGTATTTT.

The gene calls are TRBV29-1 and TRBJ1-1, with D possibly TRBD1 on 5 matching bases. V lost 3 bases and J 2 bases, leaving 10 bases between the germline ends. This CDR3 is built from 13 residues. Germline loops: CDR1 SQVTM, CDR2 ANQGSEA. CDR3 loop: CSVEKTANTEAFF. CDR3 coding DNA: TGCAGCGTTGAGAAGACAGCAAACACTGAAGCTTTCTTT.